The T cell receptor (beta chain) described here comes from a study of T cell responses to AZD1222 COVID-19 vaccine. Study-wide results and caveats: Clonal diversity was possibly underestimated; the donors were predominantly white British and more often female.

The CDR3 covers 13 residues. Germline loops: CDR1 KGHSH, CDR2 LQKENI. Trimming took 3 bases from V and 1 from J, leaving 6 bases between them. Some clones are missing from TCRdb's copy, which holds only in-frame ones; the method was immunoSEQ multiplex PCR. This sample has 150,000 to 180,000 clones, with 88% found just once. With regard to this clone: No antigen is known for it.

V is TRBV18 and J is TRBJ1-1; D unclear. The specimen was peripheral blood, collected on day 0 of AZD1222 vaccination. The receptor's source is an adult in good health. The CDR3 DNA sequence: TGTGCCAGCTCACCGGACGGGAACACTGAAGCTTTCTTT. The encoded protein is CASSPDGNTEAFF. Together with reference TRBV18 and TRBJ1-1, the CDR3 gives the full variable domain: NAGVMQNPRHLVRRRGQEARLRCSPMKGHSHVYWYRQLPEEGLKFMVYLQKENIIDESGMPKERFSAEFPKEGPSILRIQQVVRGDSAAYFCASSPDGNTEAFFGQGTRLTVV.